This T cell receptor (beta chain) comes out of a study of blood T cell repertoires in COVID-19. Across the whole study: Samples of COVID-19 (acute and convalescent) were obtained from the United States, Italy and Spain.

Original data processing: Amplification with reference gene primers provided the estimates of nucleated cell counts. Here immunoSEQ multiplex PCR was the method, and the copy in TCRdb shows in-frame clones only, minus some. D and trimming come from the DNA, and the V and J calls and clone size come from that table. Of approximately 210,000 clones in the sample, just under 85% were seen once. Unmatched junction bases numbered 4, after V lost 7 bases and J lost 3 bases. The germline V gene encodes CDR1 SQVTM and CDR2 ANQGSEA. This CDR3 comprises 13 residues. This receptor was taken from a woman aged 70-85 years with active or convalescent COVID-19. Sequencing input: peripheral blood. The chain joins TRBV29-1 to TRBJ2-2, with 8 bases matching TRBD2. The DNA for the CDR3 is TGCAGCGGGAGACTAGCGTACACCGGGGAGCTGTTTTTT. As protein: CSGRLAYTGELFF.